This T cell receptor (beta chain) derives from a study of glioma-infiltrating T cells. Comments on this clonotype: Its target is unknown. A much larger clonotype is one base distant, so this may be a read error.

Notes on the study in general: Non-neoplastic patients had below-expected tissue-blood divergence, while all gliomas exceeded expectation. Only very few CDR3 sequences appeared in both tissue and blood.

Amplification of TCR alpha and beta CDR3 regions from RNA used iRepertoire nested multiplex PCR. For one-step reverse transcription and amplification, about 85-400 ng of tissue mRNA or PBMC total RNA was used. MiXCR, run by TCRdb on the multiplex PCR reads, gives a single entry per CDR3 protein. The sample records roughly 130,000 distinct CDR3 sequences, roughly a quarter being singletons. Germline CDR1 reads MNHNS; CDR2 reads SASEGT. The CDR3 has 13 residues. The sequence came from a human donor with low-grade glioma or glioblastoma, undergoing nonglioma brain surgery, or in good health (not recorded which). Sequenced sample: glioma tissue, nonneoplastic brain tissue, or PBMCs (not recorded which). The V and J genes are TRBV6-1 and TRBJ1-2; D is unclear. The CDR3 DNA is TGTGCCAGCAGAACCGCTGGGAGCTATGGCTACGCCTTC. It encodes CASRTAGSYGYAF.